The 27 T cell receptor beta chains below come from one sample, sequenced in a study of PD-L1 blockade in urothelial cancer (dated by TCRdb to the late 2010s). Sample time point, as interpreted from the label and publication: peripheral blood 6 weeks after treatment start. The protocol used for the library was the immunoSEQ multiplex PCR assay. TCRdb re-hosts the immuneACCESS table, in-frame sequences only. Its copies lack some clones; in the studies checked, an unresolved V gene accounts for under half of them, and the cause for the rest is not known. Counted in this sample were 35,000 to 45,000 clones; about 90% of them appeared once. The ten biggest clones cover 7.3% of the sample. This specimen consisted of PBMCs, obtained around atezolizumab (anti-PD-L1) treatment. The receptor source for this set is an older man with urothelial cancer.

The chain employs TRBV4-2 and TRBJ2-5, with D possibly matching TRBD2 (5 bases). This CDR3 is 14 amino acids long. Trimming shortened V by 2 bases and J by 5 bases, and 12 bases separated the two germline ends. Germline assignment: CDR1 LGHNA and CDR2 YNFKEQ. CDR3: CASSQTTTGETQYF. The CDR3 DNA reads TGTGCCAGCAGCCAAACGACTACCGGGGAGACCCAGTACTTC.

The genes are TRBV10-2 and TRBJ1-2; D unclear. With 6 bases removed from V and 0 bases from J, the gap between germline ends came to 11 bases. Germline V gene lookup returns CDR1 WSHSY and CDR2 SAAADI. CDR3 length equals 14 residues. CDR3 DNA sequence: TGCGCCAGCAGACGAAGCGCTACTAACTATGGCTACACCTTC. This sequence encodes CASRRSATNYGYTF.

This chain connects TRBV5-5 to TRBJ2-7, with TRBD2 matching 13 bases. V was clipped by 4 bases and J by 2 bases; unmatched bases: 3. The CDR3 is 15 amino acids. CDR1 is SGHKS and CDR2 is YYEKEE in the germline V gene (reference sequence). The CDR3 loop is CASSVLAGGTYEQYF. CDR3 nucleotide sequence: TGTGCCAGCAGCGTACTAGCGGGAGGGACCTACGAGCAGTACTTC. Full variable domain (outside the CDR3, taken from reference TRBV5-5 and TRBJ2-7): DAGVTQSPTHLIKTRGQQVTLRCSPISGHKSVSWYQQVLGQGPQFIFQYYEKEERGRGNFPDRFSARQFPNYSSELNVNALLLGDSALYLCASSVLAGGTYEQYFGPGTRLTVT.

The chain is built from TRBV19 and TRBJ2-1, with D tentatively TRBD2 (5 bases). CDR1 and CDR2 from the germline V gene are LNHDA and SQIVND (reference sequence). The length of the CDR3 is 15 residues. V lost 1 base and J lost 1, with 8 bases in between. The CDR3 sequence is CASSIAGGSYNEQFF. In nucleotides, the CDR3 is TGTGCCAGTAGTATAGCAGGAGGATCCTACAATGAGCAGTTCTTC.

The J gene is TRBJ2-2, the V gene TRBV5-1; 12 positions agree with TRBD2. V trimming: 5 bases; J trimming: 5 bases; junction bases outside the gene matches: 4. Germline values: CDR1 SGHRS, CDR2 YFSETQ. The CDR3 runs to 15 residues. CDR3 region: CASRTSGRQTGELFF. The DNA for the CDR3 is TGCGCCAGCAGGACTAGCGGGAGACAAACCGGGGAGCTGTTTTTT. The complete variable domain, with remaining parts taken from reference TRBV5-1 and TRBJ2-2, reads KAGVTQTPRYLIKTRGQQVTLSCSPISGHRSVSWYQQTPGQGLQFLFEYFSETQRNKGNFPGRFSGRQFSNSRSEMNVSTLELGDSALYLCASRTSGRQTGELFFGEGSRLTVL.

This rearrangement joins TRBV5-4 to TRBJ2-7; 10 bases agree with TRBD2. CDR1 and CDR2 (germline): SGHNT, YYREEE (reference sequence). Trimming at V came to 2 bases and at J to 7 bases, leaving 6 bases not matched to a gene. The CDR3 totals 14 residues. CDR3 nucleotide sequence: TGTGCCAGCAGCTTAGCGGGAGGGCCTCGGGAGCAGTACTTC. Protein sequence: CASSLAGGPREQYF.

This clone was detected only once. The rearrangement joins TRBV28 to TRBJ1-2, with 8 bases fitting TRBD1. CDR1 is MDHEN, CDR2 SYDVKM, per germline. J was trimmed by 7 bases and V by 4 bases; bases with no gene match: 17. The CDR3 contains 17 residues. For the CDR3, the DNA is TGTGCCAGCAGTTCCCGGACAGGGAATTTTTTTTTGATTGGCTACACCTTC. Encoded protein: CASSSRTGNFFLIGYTF.

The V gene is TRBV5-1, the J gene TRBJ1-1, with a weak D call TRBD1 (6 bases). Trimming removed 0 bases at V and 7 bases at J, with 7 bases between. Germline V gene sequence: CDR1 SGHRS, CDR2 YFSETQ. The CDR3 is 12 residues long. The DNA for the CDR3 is TGCGCCAGCAGCTTGGACAGGGATGAAGCTTTCTTT. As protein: CASSLDRDEAFF.

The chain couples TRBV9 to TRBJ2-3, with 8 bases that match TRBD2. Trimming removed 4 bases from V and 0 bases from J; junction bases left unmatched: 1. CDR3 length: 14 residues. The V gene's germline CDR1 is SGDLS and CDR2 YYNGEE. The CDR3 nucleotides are TGTGCCAGCAGCTCTAGCGGGAGCACAGATACGCAGTATTTT. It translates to CASSSSGSTDTQYF.

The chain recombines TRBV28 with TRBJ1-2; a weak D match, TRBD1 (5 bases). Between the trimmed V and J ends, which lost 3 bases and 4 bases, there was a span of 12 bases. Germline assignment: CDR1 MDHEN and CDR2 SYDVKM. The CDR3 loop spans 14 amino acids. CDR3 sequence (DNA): TGTGCCAGCAGTTTCAGGGTGGTCCTCTATGGCTACACCTTC. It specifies CASSFRVVLYGYTF.

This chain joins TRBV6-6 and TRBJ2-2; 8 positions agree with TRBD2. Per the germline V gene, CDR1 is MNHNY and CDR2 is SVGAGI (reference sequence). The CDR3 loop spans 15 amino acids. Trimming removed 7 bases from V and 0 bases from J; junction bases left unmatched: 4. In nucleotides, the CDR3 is TGTGCCAGCAACCAACTAGCGGCGAACACCGGGGAGCTGTTTTTT. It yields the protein CASNQLAANTGELFF.

CDR3 coding DNA: TGTGCCAGCAGGCCAACAGGGGGCGGTCAGCCCCAGCATTTT. Its protein product is CASRPTGGGQPQHF. V usage is TRBV6-6 and J usage is TRBJ1-5; TRBD1 agrees at 9 bases. Germline V gene lookup returns CDR1 MNHNY and CDR2 SVGAGI (reference sequence). Trimming removed 6 bases from V and 6 bases from J; junction bases left unmatched: 6. The CDR3 consists of 14 residues.

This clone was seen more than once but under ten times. The CDR3 spells CASSLLQAGEETQYF. CDR3 DNA sequence: TGTGCCAGCAGTCTCCTCCAGGCCGGTGAGGAGACCCAGTACTTC. The gene calls are TRBV28 and TRBJ2-5; D is unresolved. The length of the CDR3 is 15 residues. The germline V and J ends were trimmed by 5 bases and 5 bases, with 18 bases remaining between them. Germline V gene data show CDR1 as MDHEN and CDR2 as SYDVKM.

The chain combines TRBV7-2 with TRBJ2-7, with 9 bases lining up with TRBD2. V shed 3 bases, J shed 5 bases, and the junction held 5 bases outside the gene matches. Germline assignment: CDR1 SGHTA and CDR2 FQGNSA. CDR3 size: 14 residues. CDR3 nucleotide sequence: TGTGCCAGCAGCTTGGGCGGGAGGGCCCACGAGCAGTACTTC. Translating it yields CASSLGGRAHEQYF. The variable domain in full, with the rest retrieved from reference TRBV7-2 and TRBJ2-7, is GAGVSQSPSNKVTEKGKDVELRCDPISGHTALYWYRQSLGQGLEFLIYFQGNSAPDKSGLPSDRFSAERTGGSVSTLTIQRTQQEDSAVYLCASSLGGRAHEQYFGPGTRLTVT.

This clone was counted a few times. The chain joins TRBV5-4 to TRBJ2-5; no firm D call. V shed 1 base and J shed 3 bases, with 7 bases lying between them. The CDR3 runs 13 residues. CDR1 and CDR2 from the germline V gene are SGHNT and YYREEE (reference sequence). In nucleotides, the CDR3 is TGTGCCAGCAGCTTGCTGGCGGAAGAGACCCAGTACTTC. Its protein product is CASSLLAEETQYF.

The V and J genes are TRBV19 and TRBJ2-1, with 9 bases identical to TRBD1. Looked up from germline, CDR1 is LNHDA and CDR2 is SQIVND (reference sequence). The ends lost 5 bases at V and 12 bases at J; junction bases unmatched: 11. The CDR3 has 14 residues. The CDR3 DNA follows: TGTGCCAGTAGTGATACAGGGGGCAGAGGGTTGCAGTTCTTC. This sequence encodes CASSDTGGRGLQFF. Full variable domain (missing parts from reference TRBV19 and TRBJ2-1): DGGITQSPKYLFRKEGQNVTLSCEQNLNHDAMYWYRQDPGQGLRLIYYSQIVNDFQKGDIAEGYSVSREKKESFPLTVTSAQKNPTAFYLCASSDTGGRGLQFFGPGTRLTVL.

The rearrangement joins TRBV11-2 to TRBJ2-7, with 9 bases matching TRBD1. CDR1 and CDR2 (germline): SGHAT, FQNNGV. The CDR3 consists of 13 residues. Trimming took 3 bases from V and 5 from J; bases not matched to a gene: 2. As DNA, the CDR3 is TGTGCCAGCAGCTTTGGACAGGGGAACGAGCAGTACTTC. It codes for CASSFGQGNEQYF.

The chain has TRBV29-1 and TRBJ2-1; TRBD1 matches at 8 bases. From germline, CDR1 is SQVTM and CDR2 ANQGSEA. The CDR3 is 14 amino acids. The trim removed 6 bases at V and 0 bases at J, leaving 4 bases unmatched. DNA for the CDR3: TGCAGCGTGGGGACAGGAAGCTCCTACAATGAGCAGTTCTTC. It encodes CSVGTGSSYNEQFF.

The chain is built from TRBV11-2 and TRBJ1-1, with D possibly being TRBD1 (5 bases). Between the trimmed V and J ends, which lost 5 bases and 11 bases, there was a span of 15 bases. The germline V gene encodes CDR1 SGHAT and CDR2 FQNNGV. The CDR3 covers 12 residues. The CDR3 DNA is TGTGCCAGCAGCCGCGGGGGGGAGAACGCTTTCTTT. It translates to CASSRGGENAFF.

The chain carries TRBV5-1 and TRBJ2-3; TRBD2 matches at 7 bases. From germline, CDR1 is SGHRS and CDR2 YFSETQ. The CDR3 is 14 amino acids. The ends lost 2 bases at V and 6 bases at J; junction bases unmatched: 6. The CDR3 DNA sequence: TGCGCCAGCAGCTTAGCGGCGGGAGACGATACGCAGTATTTT. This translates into CASSLAAGDDTQYF.

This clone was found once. This CDR3 reads CASSLWGGKNTEAFF. The CDR3 DNA reads as TGTGCCAGCAGTTTGTGGGGGGGGAAGAACACTGAAGCTTTCTTT. This chain links TRBV28 with TRBJ1-1; weak D call: TRBD1 (5 bases). The CDR3 consists of 15 residues. V was clipped by 3 bases and J by 1 base, with 12 bases between them. CDR1 and CDR2 from the germline V gene are MDHEN and SYDVKM.

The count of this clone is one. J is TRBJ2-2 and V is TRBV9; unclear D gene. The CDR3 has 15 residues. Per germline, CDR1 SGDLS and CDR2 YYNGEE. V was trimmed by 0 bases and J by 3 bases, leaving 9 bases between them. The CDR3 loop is CASSVAPGDTGELFF. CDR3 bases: TGTGCCAGCAGCGTAGCTCCCGGAGACACCGGGGAGCTGTTTTTT. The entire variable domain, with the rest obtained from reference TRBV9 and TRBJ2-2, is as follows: DSGVTQTPKHLITATGQRVTLRCSPRSGDLSVYWYQQSLDQGLQFLIQYYNGEERAKGNILERFSAQQFPDLHSELNLSSLELGDSALYFCASSVAPGDTGELFFGEGSRLTVL.

DNA of the CDR3: TGTGCCAGCAGTATCCCCCTAGCGACTCCCACAGATACGCAGTATTTT. Translation gives CASSIPLATPTDTQYF. The chain recombines TRBV28 with TRBJ2-3; the D gene is possibly TRBD2 (6 bases). Trimming stripped 5 bases from V and 2 bases from J, with 17 bases between. The CDR3 loop spans 16 amino acids. Germline values: CDR1 MDHEN, CDR2 SYDVKM.

CDR3 in amino acids: CASSQVTHNNYGYTF. The CDR3 coding sequence is TGCGCCAGCAGCCAAGTAACCCACAATAACTATGGCTACACCTTC. The rearrangement links TRBV4-1 to TRBJ1-2; D is unclear. Germline CDR1 is MGHRA and CDR2 is YSYEKL. The CDR3 has 15 amino acids. Between the trimmed V and J ends, which lost 1 base and 1 base, there was a span of 10 bases.

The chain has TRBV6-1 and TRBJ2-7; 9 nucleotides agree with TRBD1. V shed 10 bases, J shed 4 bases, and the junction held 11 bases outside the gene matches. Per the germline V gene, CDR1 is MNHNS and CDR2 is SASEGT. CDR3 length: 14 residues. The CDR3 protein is CATKDRGAGYEQYF. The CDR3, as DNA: TGTGCCACCAAGGACAGGGGCGCGGGTTACGAGCAGTACTTC.

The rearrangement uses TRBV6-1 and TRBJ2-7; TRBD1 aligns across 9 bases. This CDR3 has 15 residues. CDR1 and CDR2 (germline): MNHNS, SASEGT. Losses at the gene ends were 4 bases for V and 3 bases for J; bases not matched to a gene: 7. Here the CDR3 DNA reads TGTGCCAGCAGTGCGCTACCGGGACAGGGCTACGAGCAGTACTTC. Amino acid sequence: CASSALPGQGYEQYF.

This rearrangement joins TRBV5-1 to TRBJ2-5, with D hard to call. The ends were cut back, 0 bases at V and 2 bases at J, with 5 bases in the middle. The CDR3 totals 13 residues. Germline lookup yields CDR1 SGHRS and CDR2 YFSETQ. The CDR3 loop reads CASSLGLQETQYF. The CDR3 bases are TGCGCCAGCAGCTTGGGACTGCAAGAGACCCAGTACTTC.